This T cell receptor beta chain was captured by sequencing in a study of blood T cell repertoires in COVID-19. Produced via immunoSEQ multiplex PCR; TCRdb's table is partial and in-frame only. The sample lists 250,000 to 300,000 clones, 85% seen once, with 4.5% to 6% in the top ten. Germline-derived CDR1 and CDR2 are DFQATT and SNEGSKA (reference sequence). J gave up 13 bases and V 0 bases, and 5 bases lay outside the gene matches. This CDR3 contains 11 residues. The V gene is TRBV20-1, the J gene TRBJ1-2, with TRBD1 matching 7 bases. This TCR was sampled from a man aged 45-60 years with active or convalescent COVID-19. Sequencing was carried out using peripheral blood. CDR3 protein: CSAREFGTATF. DNA of the CDR3: TGCAGTGCTAGAGAGTTCGGGACAGCCACCTTC.